The 23 T cell receptor beta chains below come from one sample, sequenced in a study of blood T cells in healthy people across ages. For the second PCR, which ran for about 6 to 12 cycles, a sample-barcoded 5' primer and a J-beta primer mix were used. TCRdb fed the 5' RACE reads into MiXCR, producing one record per CDR3 protein. The table has about 1.4 million distinct CDR3 sequences, approximately 63% seen once. Sequencing was performed on blood. These receptors all come from a young man in good health.

V usage is TRBV18 and J usage is TRBJ1-1; D call uncertain. The CDR3 totals 14 residues. The V end lost 6 bases, the J end lost 2 bases, and 13 bases lay between the germline ends. The germline CDR1 and CDR2 sequences are KGHSH and LQKENI. The chain's CDR3 is CASSPDYDNTEAFF. The CDR3 DNA follows: TGTGCCAGCTCCCCCGACTACGATAACACTGAAGCTTTCTTT. Full variable domain (rest looked up from reference TRBV18 and TRBJ1-1): NAGVMQNPRHLVRRRGQEARLRCSPMKGHSHVYWYRQLPEEGLKFMVYLQKENIIDESGMPKERFSAEFPKEGPSILRIQQVVRGDSAAYFCASSPDYDNTEAFFGQGTRLTVV.

J is TRBJ2-3 and V is TRBV12-3 or TRBV12-4; D is uncertain. Trimming left V 8 bases short and J 0 bases short, with 6 bases between. The CDR3 totals 12 residues. CDR3 in amino acids: CASVGSTDTQYF. The CDR3 coding sequence is TGTGCCAGCGTAGGGAGCACAGATACGCAGTATTTT.

The CDR3 reads CASRRGAGEQFF. CDR3 sequence (DNA): TGTGCCAGCAGGCGGGGGGCTGGTGAGCAGTTCTTC. This chain joins TRBV2 and TRBJ2-1; 8 nucleotides match TRBD2. Germline V CDR1 and CDR2: SNHLY, FYNNEI. The CDR3 spans 12 residues. The V and J ends lost 6 bases and 9 bases, in that order; junction bases with no gene match: 4.

This rearrangement joins TRBV2 to TRBJ2-3; tentative D call: TRBD1 (6 bases). The CDR3 sequence is 14 residues long. The germline V gene encodes CDR1 SNHLY and CDR2 FYNNEI. V dropped 9 bases and J dropped 2 bases, with 15 bases sitting between them. The CDR3 spells CASQIGTNTDTQYF. For the CDR3, the DNA is TGTGCCAGTCAAATCGGGACAAACACAGATACGCAGTATTTT.

This sequence joins TRBV5-8 and TRBJ2-7; D is possibly TRBD2 (6 bases). V was pared by 7 bases and J by 3 bases, with 20 bases between. The CDR3 is 15 amino acids. Germline loops: CDR1 SGHTS, CDR2 YDEGEE. CDR3 nucleotide sequence: TGTGCCAGCGGGGAGGAAGCGGAAAGATTCTACGAGCAGTACTTC. Translating gives CASGEEAERFYEQYF.

The chain has TRBV7-2 and TRBJ2-3, with a possible D match to TRBD2 (6 bases). The CDR3 consists of 16 residues. Germline loops: CDR1 SGHTA, CDR2 FQGNSA. V was clipped by 2 bases and J by 1 base, with 13 bases between them. This chain's CDR3 is CASSLYGGIGTDTQYF. CDR3 nucleotide sequence: TGTGCCAGCAGCTTATACGGCGGGATCGGCACAGATACGCAGTATTTT.

This clonotype was recorded a few times. This sequence joins TRBV27 and TRBJ1-1, with 8 bases aligning to TRBD1. This CDR3 is 14 amino acids long. From germline, CDR1 is MNHEY and CDR2 SMNVEV (reference sequence). V lost 5 bases and J lost 5; bases outside the gene matches: 7. CDR3 in DNA: TGTGCCAGCAGTCTCAGGGGGCTCGGGACTGAAGCTTTCTTT. This sequence encodes CASSLRGLGTEAFF.

Written as DNA, the CDR3 is TGTGCCAGCGGCCAGGACCCCTCCCGAGAGACCCAGTACTTC. Translated: CASGQDPSRETQYF. V gene TRBV2 combines with J gene TRBJ2-5; the D is unclear. From germline, CDR1 is SNHLY and CDR2 FYNNEI. CDR3 length equals 14 residues. Trimming cost V 8 bases and J 4 bases, with 17 bases left between them.

This clonotype occurred a few times. The V call is TRBV20-1, the J call TRBJ2-3; 7 bases match TRBD2. Per germline, CDR1 DFQATT and CDR2 SNEGSKA (reference sequence). The junction had 12 bases not matched to a gene; V was cut back by 4 bases and J by 2 bases. CDR3 length: 16 amino acids. The CDR3 region has the DNA TGCAGTGCTATACTCGGACTAGAACACACCACAGATACGCAGTATTTT. It translates to CSAILGLEHTTDTQYF.

This clonotype was counted a single time. The chain is built from TRBV27 and TRBJ2-5; 7 nucleotides align to TRBD1. Germline CDR1 MNHEY, CDR2 SMNVEV (reference sequence). Losses at the gene ends were 1 base for V and 6 bases for J; bases not matched to a gene: 11. This CDR3 is 16 amino acids long. CDR3 residues: CASSLWTGQNRQTQYF. The CDR3 nucleotides read TGTGCCAGCAGTTTATGGACAGGACAGAACAGACAGACCCAGTACTTC.

The rearrangement uses TRBV25-1 and TRBJ2-7; 10 nucleotides line up with TRBD1. The last part of the DNA fits TRBJ2-5 better; the J call may be wrong. In germline, CDR1 is MGHDK, CDR2 SYGVNS. The CDR3 covers 15 residues. The CDR3, as DNA: TGTGCCAGCAGTGAGTCGACAGGGGGCCGGGAGACCCAGTACTTC. This sequence encodes CASSESTGGRETQYF.

This clonotype was found a few times. The chain has TRBV27 and TRBJ2-4, with unresolved D. The J call may be faulty, since TRBJ2-7 better matches the DNA end. The CDR3 runs 13 residues. Per germline, CDR1 MNHEY and CDR2 SMNVEV (reference sequence). The chain's CDR3 is CASSFFAAHEQYF. CDR3 in DNA: TGTGCCAGCAGTTTTTTCGCAGCTCACGAGCAGTACTTC.

The chain has TRBV6-6 and TRBJ2-1, with TRBD2 matching over 14 bases. This CDR3 is built from 17 residues. Trimming cost V 10 bases and J 9 bases; bases outside gene matches: 17. Germline V CDR1 and CDR2: MNHNY, SVGAGI (reference sequence). CDR3 DNA: TGTGCCACAAGTCCGGGACTAGCGGGAGAGGGTGGTGGTGAGCAGTTCTTC. Protein sequence: CATSPGLAGEGGGEQFF.

In the case of this clonotype: A read error may account for a junction end that differs from germline. V gene TRBV10-3 combines with J gene TRBJ2-4; D is possibly TRBD2 (5 bases). CDR3 length equals 11 residues. Germline V CDR1 and CDR2: ENHRY, SYGVKD. Here the CDR3 reads CAINEGNIQYF. In DNA form, the CDR3 reads TGTGCCATCAATGAGGGAAACATTCAGTACTTC.

This clonotype was seen more than once but under ten times. The rearrangement joins TRBV10-3 to TRBJ2-3; 7 bases map to TRBD2. The CDR3 contains 13 residues. The V gene end was trimmed by 7 bases and the J gene end by 11 bases; junction bases not matched to a gene: 12. Germline V lookup: CDR1 ENHRY, CDR2 SYGVKD. CDR3 in DNA: TGTGCCATCATCCCCTGGACTAGTGGGAGGCAGTATTTT. Its translation is CAIIPWTSGRQYF.

This rearrangement joins TRBV20-1 to TRBJ2-1; D possibly corresponds to TRBD1 (5 bases). The CDR3 is made up of 13 amino acids. With 5 bases removed from V and 9 bases from J, the gap between germline ends came to 17 bases. The germline V gene encodes CDR1 DFQATT and CDR2 SNEGSKA (reference sequence). The CDR3 DNA is TGCAGTGCTGGGGCCCTCAACGCCGGTGAGCAGTTCTTC. Translation: CSAGALNAGEQFF.

The V call is TRBV9, the J call TRBJ2-3, with 7 bases that match TRBD2. This CDR3 is 16 amino acids long. The germline CDR1 and CDR2 sequences are SGDLS and YYNGEE. Trimming removed 3 bases from V and 0 bases from J; junction bases left unmatched: 7. CDR3 nucleotides: TGTGCCAGCAGCGCACGGGGAGGGTCTAGCACAGATACGCAGTATTTT. Its protein is CASSARGGSSTDTQYF.

Only a few counts were recorded for this clonotype. This chain links TRBV20-1 with TRBJ2-7; TRBD1 is a possible D gene (6 bases). V dropped 5 bases and J dropped 1 base, with 18 bases sitting between them. CDR1 and CDR2 from the germline V gene are DFQATT and SNEGSKA (reference sequence). This CDR3 spans 15 amino acids. The CDR3 sequence: CSALRLQGPSYEQYF. CDR3 sequence (DNA): TGCAGTGCTCTTCGGTTACAGGGACCGTCCTACGAGCAGTACTTC.

This chain connects TRBV7-6 to TRBJ2-1; D could derive from TRBD1 or TRBD2 (5 bases each). V was clipped by 5 bases and J by 6 bases, with 14 bases between them. The CDR3 is 14 amino acids. Germline CDR1 is SGHVS and CDR2 is FNYEAQ. As DNA, the CDR3 is TGTGCCAGCAGCCTTGGGGACGACGCCAATGAGCAGTTCTTC. It specifies CASSLGDDANEQFF.

The V and J genes are TRBV9 and TRBJ2-7; D possibly corresponds to TRBD1 (5 bases). With 2 bases removed from V and 4 bases from J, the gap between germline ends came to 10 bases. From germline, CDR1 is SGDLS and CDR2 YYNGEE. CDR3 length equals 13 residues. Here the CDR3 DNA reads TGTGCCAGCAGCGTCGACAGCCCGTACGAGCAGTACTTC. As protein: CASSVDSPYEQYF. Full variable domain (outside the CDR3, taken from reference TRBV9 and TRBJ2-7): DSGVTQTPKHLITATGQRVTLRCSPRSGDLSVYWYQQSLDQGLQFLIQYYNGEERAKGNILERFSAQQFPDLHSELNLSSLELGDSALYFCASSVDSPYEQYFGPGTRLTVT.

This chain links TRBV6-6 with TRBJ1-2; 11 bases align to TRBD1. This CDR3 is built from 16 residues. V lost 8 bases, J lost 3 bases, and 11 bases stayed unmatched. Germline values: CDR1 MNHNY, CDR2 SVGAGI (reference sequence). Here the CDR3 reads CASGITGTGGYYGYTF. CDR3 DNA sequence: TGTGCCAGCGGCATTACCGGGACAGGGGGTTACTATGGCTACACCTTC.

The J gene is TRBJ2-7, the V gene TRBV20-1, with D possibly being TRBD2 (5 bases). Between the trimmed V and J ends, which lost 4 bases and 2 bases, there was a span of 24 bases. The CDR3 is 17 amino acids. Germline CDR1 DFQATT, CDR2 SNEGSKA (reference sequence). The CDR3: CSAIVARDPSVPYEQYF. The CDR3 region has the DNA TGCAGTGCTATCGTTGCGAGGGATCCTAGTGTACCCTACGAGCAGTACTTC.

DNA for the CDR3: TGTGCCAGCAGCCTCGGAGGTTTTGCGGGAGGCTCCTCCTACGAGCAGTACTTC. Amino acid sequence: CASSLGGFAGGSSYEQYF. The chain employs TRBV7-2 and TRBJ2-7, with 8 bases aligning to TRBD2. Trimming removed 5 bases from V and 0 bases from J; junction bases left unmatched: 15. Per germline, CDR1 SGHTA and CDR2 FQGNSA. The CDR3 is made up of 18 amino acids.